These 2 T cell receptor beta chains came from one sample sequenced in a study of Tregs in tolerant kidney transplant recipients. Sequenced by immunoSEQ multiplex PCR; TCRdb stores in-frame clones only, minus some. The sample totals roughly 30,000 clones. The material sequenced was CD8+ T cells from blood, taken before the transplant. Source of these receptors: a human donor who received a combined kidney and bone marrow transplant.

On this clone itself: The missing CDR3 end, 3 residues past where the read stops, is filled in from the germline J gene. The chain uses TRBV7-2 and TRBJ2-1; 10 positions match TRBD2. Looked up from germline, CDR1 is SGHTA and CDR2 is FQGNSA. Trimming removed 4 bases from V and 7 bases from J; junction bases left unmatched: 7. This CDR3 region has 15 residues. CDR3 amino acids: CASSYWTSGANEQFF. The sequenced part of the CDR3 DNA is TGTGCCAGCAGCTACTGGACTAGCGGTGCAAATGAG.

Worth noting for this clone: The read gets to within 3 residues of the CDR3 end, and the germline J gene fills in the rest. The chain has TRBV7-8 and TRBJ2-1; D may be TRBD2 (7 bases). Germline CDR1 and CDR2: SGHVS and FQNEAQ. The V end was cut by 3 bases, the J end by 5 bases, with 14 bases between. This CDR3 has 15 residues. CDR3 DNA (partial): TGTGCCAGCAGCTTCAGGGGAACTAGCGACAATGAG. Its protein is CASSFRGTSDNE. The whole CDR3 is CASSFRGTSDNEQFF.